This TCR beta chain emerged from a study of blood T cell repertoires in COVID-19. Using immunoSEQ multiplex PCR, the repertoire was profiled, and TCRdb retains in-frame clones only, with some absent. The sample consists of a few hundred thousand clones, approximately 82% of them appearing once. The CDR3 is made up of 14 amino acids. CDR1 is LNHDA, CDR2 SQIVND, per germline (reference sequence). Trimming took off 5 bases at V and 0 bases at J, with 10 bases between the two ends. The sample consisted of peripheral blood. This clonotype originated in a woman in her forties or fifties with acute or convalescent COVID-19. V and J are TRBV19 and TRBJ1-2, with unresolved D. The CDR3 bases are TGTGCCAGTAGTTCTACAGAGTCTAACTATGGCTACACCTTC. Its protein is CASSSTESNYGYTF.